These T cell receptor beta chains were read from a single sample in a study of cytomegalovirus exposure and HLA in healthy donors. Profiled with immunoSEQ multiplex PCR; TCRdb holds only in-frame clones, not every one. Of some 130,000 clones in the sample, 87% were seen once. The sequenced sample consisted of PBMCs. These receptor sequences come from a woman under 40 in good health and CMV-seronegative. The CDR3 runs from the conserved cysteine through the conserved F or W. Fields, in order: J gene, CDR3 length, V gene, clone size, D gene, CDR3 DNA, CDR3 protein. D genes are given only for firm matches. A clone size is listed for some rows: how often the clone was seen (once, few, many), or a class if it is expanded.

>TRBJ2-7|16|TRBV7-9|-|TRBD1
TGTGCCAGCAGTAAACAGGGGTCGCCTAAGACTCACGAGCAGTACTTC
CASSKQGSPKTHEQYF
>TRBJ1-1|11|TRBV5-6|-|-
TGTGCCAGCAGCCTTCGCGGGGAAGCTTTCTTT
CASSLRGEAFF
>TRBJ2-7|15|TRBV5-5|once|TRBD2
TGTGCCAGCAGCTTATTCGGAGCGGGAGGGAGTGAGCAGTACTTC
CASSLFGAGGSEQYF
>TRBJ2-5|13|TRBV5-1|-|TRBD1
TGCGCCAGCAGTTGGACAGGACCAGAGACCCAGTACTTC
CASSWTGPETQYF
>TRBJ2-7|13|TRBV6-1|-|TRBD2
TGTGCCAGCAGTCGGGAGGGTACCTACGAGCAGTACTTC
CASSREGTYEQYF
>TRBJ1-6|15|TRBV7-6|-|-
TGTGCCAGCAGCTTAGACTGGGGGGGAAATTCACCCCTCCACTTT
CASSLDWGGNSPLHF
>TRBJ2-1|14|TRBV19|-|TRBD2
TGTGCCAGTAGTAGAGGCGGGACTAACAATGAGCAGTTCTTC
CASSRGGTNNEQFF
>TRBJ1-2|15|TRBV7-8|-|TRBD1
TGTGCCAGCAGCTTTTTCCGGACAGGGGTTTATGGCTACACCTTC
CASSFFRTGVYGYTF
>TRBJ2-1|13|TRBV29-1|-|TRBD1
TGCAGCGTTGATAAGGGGGCGCGGGATGAGCAGTTCTTC
CSVDKGARDEQFF
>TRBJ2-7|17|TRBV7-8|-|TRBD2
TGTGCCAGCAGCTTAGGGGGACTAGCGGGGTTCACCTACGAGCAGTACTTC
CASSLGGLAGFTYEQYF